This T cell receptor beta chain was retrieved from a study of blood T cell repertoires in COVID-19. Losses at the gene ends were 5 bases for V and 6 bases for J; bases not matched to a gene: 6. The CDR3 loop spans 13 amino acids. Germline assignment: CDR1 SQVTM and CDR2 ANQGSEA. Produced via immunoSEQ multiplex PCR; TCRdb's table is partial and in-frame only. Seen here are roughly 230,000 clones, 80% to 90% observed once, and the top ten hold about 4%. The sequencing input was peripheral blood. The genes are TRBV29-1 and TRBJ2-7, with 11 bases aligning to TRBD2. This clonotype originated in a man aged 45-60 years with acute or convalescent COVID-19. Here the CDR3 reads CSVLAGGPGEQYF. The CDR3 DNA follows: TGCAGCGTTTTAGCGGGAGGGCCGGGCGAGCAGTACTTC.